The 13 T cell receptor beta chains reported below all come from one sample, sequenced in a study of identical twins. TCRdb processed the 5' RACE reads anew with MiXCR; each CDR3 protein has one entry. This repertoire shows 200,000 to 300,000 distinct CDR3 sequences, over 9.5% found once; its top ten account for 10%. Sequencing input: memory T cells sorted from blood. The receptor source for this set is a man between 45 and 60 years old in good health.

This clonotype occurred many times. DNA of the CDR3: TGCAGTGCTAGAGACTTGACTAGCGGGGTTTCCTACGAGCAGTACTTC. Protein sequence: CSARDLTSGVSYEQYF. The chain carries TRBV20-1 and TRBJ2-7, with 11 bases that match TRBD2. In germline, CDR1 is DFQATT, CDR2 SNEGSKA (reference sequence). The CDR3 runs 16 residues. The V and J ends lost 0 bases and 1 base, in that order; junction bases with no gene match: 5.

This clonotype was found many times. The chain uses TRBV20-1 and TRBJ1-4, with 9 bases that match TRBD1. V was clipped by 2 bases and J by 7 bases; unmatched bases: 8. Germline CDR1 reads DFQATT; CDR2 reads SNEGSKA (reference sequence). The CDR3 covers 15 residues. DNA for the CDR3: TGCAGTGCTAGAAGGCCCTTGGACAGGGGTGAAAAACTGTTTTTT. This sequence encodes CSARRPLDRGEKLFF.

J is TRBJ2-7 and V is TRBV18, with 9 bases fitting TRBD2. The CDR3 has 13 residues. V shed 5 bases, J shed 9 bases, and the junction held 8 bases outside the gene matches. From germline, CDR1 is KGHSH and CDR2 LQKENI. CDR3 region: CASSGLAGDAQYF. CDR3 DNA: TGTGCCAGCTCAGGGTTAGCGGGAGACGCGCAGTACTTC.

This clonotype was counted at least ten times. This chain connects TRBV10-3 to TRBJ2-1; TRBD1 aligns across 10 bases. Unmatched junction bases numbered 3, after V lost 6 bases and J lost 7 bases. The CDR3 is 13 residues long. Germline lookup yields CDR1 ENHRY and CDR2 SYGVKD. CDR3 DNA: TGTGCCATCAGGCCGGGACAGGGGAATGAGCAGTTCTTC. This translates into CAIRPGQGNEQFF.

The chain recombines TRBV20-1 with TRBJ2-4; the D call may be TRBD1 or TRBD2 (6 bases each). In germline, CDR1 is DFQATT, CDR2 SNEGSKA (reference sequence). Trimming left V 5 bases short and J 0 bases short, with 8 bases between. The CDR3 is made up of 13 amino acids. The CDR3 DNA follows: TGCAGTGCTGAGGGGGGAGCCAAAAACATTCAGTACTTC. It codes for CSAEGGAKNIQYF.

This clonotype was recorded many times. The V gene is TRBV5-4, the J gene TRBJ1-1; possible D gene TRBD1, 5 bases. Germline V CDR1 and CDR2: SGHNT, YYREEE (reference sequence). The CDR3 runs to 14 residues. V was pared by 3 bases and J by 0 bases, with 9 bases between. CDR3 protein: CASSSGTMNTEAFF. CDR3 nucleotide sequence: TGTGCCAGCAGCTCGGGGACGATGAACACTGAAGCTTTCTTT.

J is TRBJ1-5 and V is TRBV5-1, with a weak D call TRBD1 (6 bases). V lost 4 bases to trimming and J lost 1 base, with 9 bases between them. CDR1 is SGHRS, CDR2 YFSETQ, per germline. This CDR3 is built from 14 residues. The CDR3 region is CASSPGQSNQPQHF. The CDR3 DNA reads TGCGCCAGCAGCCCAGGACAGAGCAATCAGCCCCAGCATTTT.

The rearrangement joins TRBV12-3 or TRBV12-4 to TRBJ2-3; D might be TRBD2 (6 bases). The CDR3 totals 13 residues. V shed 7 bases and J shed 0 bases, with 8 bases lying between them. CDR3: CASNSGSTDTQYF. CDR3 nucleotide sequence: TGTGCCAGCAATAGCGGCAGCACAGATACGCAGTATTTT.

This chain links TRBV3-1 with TRBJ2-5; TRBD1 is a possible D gene (6 bases). The CDR3 totals 14 residues. Germline CDR1 LGHDT, CDR2 YNNKEL (reference sequence). Trimming left V 4 bases short and J 10 bases short, with 19 bases between. CDR3 nucleotide sequence: TGTGCCAGCAGCCTCTACAGGGAGAACCATGGCCAGTACTTC. This encodes CASSLYRENHGQYF.

The chain uses TRBV7-8 and TRBJ1-6; unclear D gene. Germline assignment: CDR1 SGHVS and CDR2 FQNEAQ. There are 13 residues in the CDR3. The V end was cut by 2 bases, the J end by 11 bases, with 10 bases between. As DNA, the CDR3 is TGTGCCAGCAGCTTAAGGGCGACCCCACCCCTCCACTTT. It yields the protein CASSLRATPPLHF.

There are many counts of this clonotype. V gene TRBV11-2 combines with J gene TRBJ2-7, with a possible D match to TRBD2 (6 bases). CDR1 is SGHAT and CDR2 is FQNNGV in the germline V gene. V was trimmed by 0 bases and J by 5 bases, leaving 26 bases between them. The CDR3 totals 19 residues. The CDR3 region has the DNA TGTGCCAGCAGCTTAGACCGGGGCCCACGCGGGATGGTTCCCCACGAGCAGTACTTC. It yields the protein CASSLDRGPRGMVPHEQYF. The full variable domain, its missing parts supplied by reference TRBV11-2 and TRBJ2-7, is EAGVAQSPRYKIIEKRQSVAFWCNPISGHATLYWYQQILGQGPKLLIQFQNNGVVDDSQLPKDRFSAERLKGVDSTLKIQPAKLEDSAVYLCASSLDRGPRGMVPHEQYFGPGTRLTVT.

A few counts support this clonotype. The rearrangement joins TRBV21-1 to TRBJ1-5; the table assigns TRBD1, which was not confirmed against the DNA. TRBV21-1 is reported as a pseudogene. The CDR3 is 16 residues long. The CDR3 is CASSSHTGGVNQPQHF. CDR3 nucleotide sequence: TGTGCCAGCAGCAGCCATACAGGGGGAGTCAATCAGCCCCAGCATTTT.

This clonotype has more than one count but fewer than ten. Here the CDR3 reads CASSQQQNRDSSYEQYF. Written as DNA, the CDR3 is TGCGCCAGCAGCCAGCAGCAAAATCGGGACAGTTCCTACGAGCAGTACTTC. V and J are TRBV4-3 and TRBJ2-7; 7 bases map to TRBD1. The length of the CDR3 is 17 residues. From germline, CDR1 is LGHNA and CDR2 YSLEER. Germline trimming cut 3 bases from V and 1 base from J; bases unmatched to any gene: 12.